This paragraph reports one T cell receptor (beta chain). Antigen: not known. Use of 60 Vbeta and 13 Jbeta primers characterized the PCR. Sequencing was performed with immunoSEQ multiplex PCR; in TCRdb, only in-frame clones are kept and a portion is missing. The sample lists roughly 110,000 clones, around 70% occurring once. The V gene end was trimmed by 2 bases and the J gene end by 0 bases; junction bases not matched to a gene: 3. The CDR3 has 16 amino acids. Germline V gene sequence: CDR1 MNHEY, CDR2 SMNVEV (reference sequence). The sample comes from a study of cytomegalovirus exposure and HLA in healthy donors. Regarding the study as a whole: When analyzed later, the rates of TCR association showed variation by HLA locus, with DRB1 the most and HLA-C the fewest.

This sequence was found in a man aged 30 to 45 in good health and CMV-seropositive. Sequencing was done on a sample of PBMCs. V and J are TRBV27 and TRBJ2-3; 9 bases are a match to TRBD2. Here the CDR3 reads CASSLLAGKSTDTQYF. DNA of the CDR3: TGTGCCAGCAGTTTACTAGCGGGGAAAAGCACAGATACGCAGTATTTT.